This T cell receptor (beta chain) is from a study of T cells expressing NK-cell markers. Study information: Sorted T-cell subsets CD3+CD56+NKG2C+, CD3+CD56+NKG2C- and CD3+CD56-NKG2C+ were TCR beta-sequenced. Whole-study findings and limits: One observes that, in a handful of donors, these clonotypes were also the leading ones within the CD3+CD56-NKG2C+ fraction.

The germline CDR1 and CDR2 sequences are MGHRA and YSYEKL. CDR3 size: 14 residues. For TCR beta, cDNA was produced by 5'RACE template switching with UMIs. Each CDR3 protein gets one entry in TCRdb, which reprocessed the 5' RACE reads and gives no DNA. The sample includes about 160,000 distinct CDR3 sequences. A note on this clonotype: What it binds is not known.

This rearrangement joins TRBV4-1 to TRBJ1-1. The source of this sequence is a woman aged 18 to 75 in good health. The sequenced material came from blood T cells: a sorted CD56 or NKG2C T cell subset, CD4+ or CD8+ T cells, or bulk PBMC T cells (not recorded which). CDR3 amino acids: CASSQESQYTEAFF.